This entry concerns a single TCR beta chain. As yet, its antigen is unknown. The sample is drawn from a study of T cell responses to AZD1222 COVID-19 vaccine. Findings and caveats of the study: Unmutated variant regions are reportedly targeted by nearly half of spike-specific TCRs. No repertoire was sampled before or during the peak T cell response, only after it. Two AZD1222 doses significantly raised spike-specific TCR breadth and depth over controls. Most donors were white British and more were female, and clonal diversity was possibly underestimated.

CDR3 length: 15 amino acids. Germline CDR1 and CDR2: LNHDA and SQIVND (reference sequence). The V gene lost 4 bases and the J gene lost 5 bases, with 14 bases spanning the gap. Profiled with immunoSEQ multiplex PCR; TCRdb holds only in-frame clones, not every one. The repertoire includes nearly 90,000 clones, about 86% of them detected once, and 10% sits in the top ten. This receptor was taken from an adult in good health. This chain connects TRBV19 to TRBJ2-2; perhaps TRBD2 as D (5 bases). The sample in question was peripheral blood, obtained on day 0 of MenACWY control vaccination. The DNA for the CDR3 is TGTGCCAGTAGTACCGAGAGGGATAGGACCGGGGAGCTGTTTTTT. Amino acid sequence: CASSTERDRTGELFF.